The sequence of this T cell receptor (beta chain) was determined in a study of cytomegalovirus exposure and HLA in healthy donors. About the research overall: A data release that came early held approximately 85 million unique TCRs from HLA-typed donors.

The primer mix had 60 Vbeta and 13 Jbeta primers. TCRdb keeps only in-frame clones here, not all; method: immunoSEQ multiplex PCR. The sample holds approximately 210,000 clones, around 80% seen once. Germline CDR1 and CDR2: LGHNT and FRNRAP. This CDR3 has 13 residues. Trimming removed 4 bases at V and 4 bases at J, with 10 bases between. V usage is TRBV12-5 and J usage is TRBJ1-1; a possible D gene is TRBD1 (6 bases). The origin of this receptor is a woman between 40 and 50 years old in good health and CMV-seronegative. The sequenced sample consisted of PBMCs. This chain's CDR3 is CASGWGGSTEAFF. In DNA form, the CDR3 reads TGTGCTAGTGGTTGGGGGGGCTCCACTGAAGCTTTCTTT.